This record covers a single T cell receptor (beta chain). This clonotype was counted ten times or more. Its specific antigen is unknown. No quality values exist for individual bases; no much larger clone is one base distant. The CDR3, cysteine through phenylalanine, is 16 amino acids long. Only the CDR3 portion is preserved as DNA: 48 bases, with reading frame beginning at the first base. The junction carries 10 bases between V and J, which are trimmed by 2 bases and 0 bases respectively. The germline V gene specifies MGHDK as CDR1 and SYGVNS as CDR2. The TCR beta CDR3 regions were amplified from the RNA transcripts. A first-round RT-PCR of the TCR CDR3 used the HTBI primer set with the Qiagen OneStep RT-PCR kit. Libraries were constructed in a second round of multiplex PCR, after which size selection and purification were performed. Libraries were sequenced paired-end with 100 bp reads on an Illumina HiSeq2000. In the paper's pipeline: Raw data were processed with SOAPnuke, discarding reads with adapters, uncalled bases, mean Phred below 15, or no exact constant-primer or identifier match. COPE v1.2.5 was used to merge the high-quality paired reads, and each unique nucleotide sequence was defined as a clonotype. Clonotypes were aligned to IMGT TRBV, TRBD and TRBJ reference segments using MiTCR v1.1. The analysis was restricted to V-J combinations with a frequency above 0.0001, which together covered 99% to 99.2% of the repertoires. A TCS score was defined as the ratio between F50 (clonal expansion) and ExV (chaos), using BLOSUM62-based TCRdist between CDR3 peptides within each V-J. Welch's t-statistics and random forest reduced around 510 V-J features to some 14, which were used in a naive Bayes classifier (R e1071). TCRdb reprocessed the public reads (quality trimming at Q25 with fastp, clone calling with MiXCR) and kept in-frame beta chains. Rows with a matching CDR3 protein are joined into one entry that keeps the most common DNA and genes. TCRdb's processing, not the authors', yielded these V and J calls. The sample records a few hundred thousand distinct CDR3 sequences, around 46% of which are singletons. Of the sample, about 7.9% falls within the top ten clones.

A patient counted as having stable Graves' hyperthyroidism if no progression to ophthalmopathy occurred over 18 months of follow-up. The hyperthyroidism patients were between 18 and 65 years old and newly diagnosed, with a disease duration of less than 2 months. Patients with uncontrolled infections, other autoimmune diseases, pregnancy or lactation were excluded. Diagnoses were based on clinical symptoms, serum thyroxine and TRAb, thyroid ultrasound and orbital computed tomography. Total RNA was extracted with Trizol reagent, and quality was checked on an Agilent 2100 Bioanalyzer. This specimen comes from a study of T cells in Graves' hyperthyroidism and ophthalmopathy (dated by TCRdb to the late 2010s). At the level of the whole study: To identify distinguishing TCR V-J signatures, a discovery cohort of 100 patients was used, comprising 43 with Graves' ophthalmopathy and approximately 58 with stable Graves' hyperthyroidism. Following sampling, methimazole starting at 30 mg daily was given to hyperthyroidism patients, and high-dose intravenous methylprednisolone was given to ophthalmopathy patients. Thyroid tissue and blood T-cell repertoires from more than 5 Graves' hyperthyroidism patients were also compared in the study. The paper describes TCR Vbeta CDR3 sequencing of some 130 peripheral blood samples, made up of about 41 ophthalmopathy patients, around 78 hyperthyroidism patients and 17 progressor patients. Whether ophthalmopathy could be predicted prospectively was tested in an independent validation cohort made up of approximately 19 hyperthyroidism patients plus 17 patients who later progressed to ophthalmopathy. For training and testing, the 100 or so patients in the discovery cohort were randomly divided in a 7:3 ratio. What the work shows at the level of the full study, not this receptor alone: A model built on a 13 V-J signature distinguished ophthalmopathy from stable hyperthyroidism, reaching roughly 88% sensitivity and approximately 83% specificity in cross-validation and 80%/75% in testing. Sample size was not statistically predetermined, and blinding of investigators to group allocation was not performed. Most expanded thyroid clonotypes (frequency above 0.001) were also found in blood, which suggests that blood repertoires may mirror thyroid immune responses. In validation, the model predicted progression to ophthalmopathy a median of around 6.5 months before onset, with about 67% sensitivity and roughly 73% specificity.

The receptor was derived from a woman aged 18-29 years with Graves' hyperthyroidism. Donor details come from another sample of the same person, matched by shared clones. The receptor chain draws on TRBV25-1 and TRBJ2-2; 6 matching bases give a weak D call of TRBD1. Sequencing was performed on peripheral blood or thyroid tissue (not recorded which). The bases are TGTGCCAGCAGTGAACCCAGGGGCGCGAACACCGGGGAGCTGTTTTTT. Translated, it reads CASSEPRGANTGELFF.